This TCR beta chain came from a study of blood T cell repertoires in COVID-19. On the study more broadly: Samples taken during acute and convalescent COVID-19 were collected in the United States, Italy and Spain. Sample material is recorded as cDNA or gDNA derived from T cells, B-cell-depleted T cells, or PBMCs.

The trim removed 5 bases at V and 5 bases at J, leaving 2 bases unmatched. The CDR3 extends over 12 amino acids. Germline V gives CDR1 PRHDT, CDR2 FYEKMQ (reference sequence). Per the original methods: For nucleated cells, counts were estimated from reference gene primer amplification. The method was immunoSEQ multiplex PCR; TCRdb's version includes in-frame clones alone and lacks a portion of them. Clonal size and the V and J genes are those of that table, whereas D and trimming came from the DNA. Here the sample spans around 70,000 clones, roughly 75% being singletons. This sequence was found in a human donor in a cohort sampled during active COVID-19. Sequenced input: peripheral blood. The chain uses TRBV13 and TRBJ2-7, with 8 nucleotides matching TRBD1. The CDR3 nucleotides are TGTGCCAGCAGCCTACAGGGGGACGAGCAGTACTTC. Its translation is CASSLQGDEQYF. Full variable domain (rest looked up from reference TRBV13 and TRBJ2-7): AAGVIQSPRHLIKEKRETATLKCYPIPRHDTVYWYQQGPGQDPQFLISFYEKMQSDKGSIPDRFSAQQFSDYHSELNMSSLELGDSALYFCASSLQGDEQYFGPGTRLTVT.